The 12 T cell receptor beta chains below all came from one sample that was sequenced in a study of T cells after yellow fever vaccination. MiXCR was run by TCRdb on the 5' RACE reads, yielding one entry per CDR3 protein. The table shows hundreds of thousands of distinct CDR3 sequences, with approximately 13% occurring only once. The sample was PBMCs, taken on the day of the yellow fever booster vaccination. The receptors originated from a man aged 25-40 years who received the YFV17D yellow fever vaccine.

This clonotype occurred a few times. The CDR3 sequence: CASSPLDAGGGNEQFF. The CDR3 nucleotides read TGTGCCAGCAGTCCTCTCGATGCGGGAGGAGGGAATGAGCAGTTCTTC. The chain joins TRBV27 to TRBJ2-1, with 8 bases that match TRBD2. This CDR3 has 16 amino acids. Per the germline V gene, CDR1 is MNHEY and CDR2 is SMNVEV (reference sequence). Trimming removed 5 bases from V and 7 bases from J; junction bases left unmatched: 13.

This clonotype was counted between two and nine times. The chain links TRBV6-2 or TRBV6-3 to TRBJ2-1, with TRBD2 identical over 10 bases. Trimming cost V 1 base and J 5 bases; bases outside gene matches: 5. The CDR3 extends over 16 amino acids. CDR1 is MNHEY and CDR2 is SVGEGT in the germline V gene. The CDR3 region is CASSYLASGSHNEQFF. The CDR3 nucleotides are TGTGCCAGCAGTTACTTGGCTAGCGGGAGCCACAATGAGCAGTTCTTC.

This chain joins TRBV18 and TRBJ2-7; D ambiguous. This CDR3 region has 15 residues. From germline, CDR1 is KGHSH and CDR2 LQKENI. Trimming took 3 bases from V and 1 from J, leaving 13 bases between them. The CDR3 sequence: CASSPVSPGSYEQYF. CDR3 in DNA: TGTGCCAGCTCACCCGTAAGTCCCGGGTCCTACGAGCAGTACTTC.

This clonotype occurred a few times. V usage is TRBV13 and J usage is TRBJ2-7; 7 bases map to TRBD1. CDR3 length: 14 residues. The V segment lost 6 bases and the J segment 3 bases; nucleotides outside the gene matches: 8. The germline V gene encodes CDR1 PRHDT and CDR2 FYEKMQ (reference sequence). The CDR3 protein is CASRQTGSGYEQYF. The CDR3 nucleotides are TGTGCCAGCAGGCAGACAGGGTCGGGCTACGAGCAGTACTTC.

Note on this clonotype: A junction end diverges from the germline sequence, so it may reflect a read error. The chain joins TRBV6-2 or TRBV6-3 to TRBJ2-4, with a possible D match to TRBD2 (7 bases). This CDR3 has 15 residues. Germline CDR1 reads MNHEY; CDR2 reads SVGEGT. This CDR3 is CSSSQRGGAKNIQYF. DNA of the CDR3: TGTTCCAGCAGCCAGAGGGGGGGAGCCAAAAACATTCAGTACTTC.

The genes are TRBV12-3 or TRBV12-4 and TRBJ2-5; 10 bases are shared with TRBD2. V dropped 5 bases and J dropped 3; count of bases not matched to a gene: 12. The CDR3 contains 17 residues. The CDR3 here is CASSTYRVAGGEETQYF. The CDR3, as DNA: TGTGCCAGCAGTACCTACCGAGTAGCGGGAGGCGAAGAGACCCAGTACTTC.

This rearrangement joins TRBV5-1 to TRBJ1-1; possibly TRBD1 for D (5 bases). Germline CDR1 and CDR2: SGHRS and YFSETQ. The CDR3 loop spans 15 amino acids. Trimming took off 4 bases at V and 2 bases at J, with 15 bases between the two ends. CDR3 amino acids: CASSPEGRKNTEAFF. The CDR3 nucleotides are TGCGCCAGCAGCCCCGAGGGGCGGAAAAACACTGAAGCTTTCTTT.

This chain connects TRBV10-3 to TRBJ2-7; TRBD1 aligns across 9 bases. Germline-derived CDR1 and CDR2 are ENHRY and SYGVKD. The CDR3 extends over 15 amino acids. V dropped 6 bases and J dropped 4; count of bases not matched to a gene: 10. CDR3 region: CAIRSDTGGVYEQYF. The CDR3 nucleotides are TGTGCCATCAGAAGCGACACAGGGGGCGTGTACGAGCAGTACTTC.

CDR3 sequence reads: CASSQGETASPDTQYF. DNA for the CDR3: TGTGCCAGCAGCCAAGGGGAGACCGCCTCTCCAGATACGCAGTATTTT. V and J are TRBV4-2 and TRBJ2-3; weak D call: TRBD2 (5 bases). Germline values: CDR1 LGHNA, CDR2 YNFKEQ. The germline V and J ends were trimmed by 1 base and 4 bases, with 15 bases remaining between them. The CDR3 consists of 16 residues.

The chain carries TRBV18 and TRBJ2-5, with D tentatively TRBD1 or TRBD2 (5 bases each). Germline CDR1 and CDR2: KGHSH and LQKENI. The V end lost 4 bases, the J end lost 6 bases, and 15 bases lay between the germline ends. This CDR3 region has 14 residues. The CDR3, as DNA: TGTGCCAGCTCACGGGACGGCCGAGGGAAGACCCAGTACTTC. It yields the protein CASSRDGRGKTQYF.

The rearrangement uses TRBV5-1 and TRBJ2-1, with a weak D call TRBD1 (6 bases). This CDR3 has 14 amino acids. Germline V CDR1 and CDR2: SGHRS, YFSETQ. Trimming cost V 1 base and J 6 bases, with 11 bases left between them. DNA of the CDR3: TGCGCCAGCAGCTTGCCCGAACAGGGCAATGAGCAGTTCTTC. Its protein is CASSLPEQGNEQFF.

The rearrangement joins TRBV5-1 to TRBJ1-4; tentative D call: TRBD1 (5 bases). Looked up from germline, CDR1 is SGHRS and CDR2 is YFSETQ. Deletions cut 4 bases from V and 5 bases from J, with 12 bases between. This CDR3 comprises 14 residues. This chain's CDR3 is CASSPGGRNEKLFF. CDR3 coding DNA: TGCGCCAGCAGCCCCGGGGGACGAAATGAAAAACTGTTTTTT.